The clone carrying this TCR beta chain was seen more than once but under ten times. Its antigen is unknown. A second PCR of roughly 7 to 11 cycles used a sample-barcoded 5' primer and a J-beta primer mix. Tagging of each cDNA molecule was performed by a template-switch adaptor with 12 random nucleotides. TCRdb independently ran MiXCR on the 5' RACE reads; one entry per CDR3 protein. The table shows 1 million to 1.2 million distinct CDR3 sequences, with under 40% occurring only once. The data stem from a study of blood T cells in healthy people across ages. Points from the study as a whole: Conclusively comparing naive with antigen-experienced cells was impossible with unsorted PBMCs. Both naive CD4+ cell counts and diversity were greater in long-lived donors than in aged donors. For the donors, CMV status was unknown and possibly confounded expanded clonotype changes.

The CDR3 sequence is 13 residues long. CDR1 is MDHEN and CDR2 is SYDVKM in the germline V gene. Trimming removed 4 bases at V and 6 bases at J, with 12 bases between. This chain links TRBV28 with TRBJ2-5; no clear D gene. The sample comprised blood. The clonotype comes from a man in his late teens or twenties in good health. The CDR3 nucleotides are TGTGCCAGCAGTTCAACCCTAGGAAAGACCCAGTACTTC. Translated, it gives CASSSTLGKTQYF.